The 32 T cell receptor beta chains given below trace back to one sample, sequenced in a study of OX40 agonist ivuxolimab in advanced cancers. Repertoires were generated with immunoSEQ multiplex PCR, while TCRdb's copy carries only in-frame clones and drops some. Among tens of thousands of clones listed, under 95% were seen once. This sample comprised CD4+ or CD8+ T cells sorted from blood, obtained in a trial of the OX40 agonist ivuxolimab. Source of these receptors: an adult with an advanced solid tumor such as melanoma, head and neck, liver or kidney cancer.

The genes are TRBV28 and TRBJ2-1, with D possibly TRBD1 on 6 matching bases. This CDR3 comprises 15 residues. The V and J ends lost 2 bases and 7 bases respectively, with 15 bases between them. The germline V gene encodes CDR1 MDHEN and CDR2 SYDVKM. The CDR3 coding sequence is TGTGCCAGCAGTTTAGCAGGGGCAGTGGGGAATGAGCAGTTCTTC. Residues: CASSLAGAVGNEQFF.

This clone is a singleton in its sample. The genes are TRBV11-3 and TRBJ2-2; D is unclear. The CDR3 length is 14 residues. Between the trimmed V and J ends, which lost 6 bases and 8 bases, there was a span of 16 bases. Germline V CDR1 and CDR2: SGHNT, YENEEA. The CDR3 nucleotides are TGTGCCAGCAGTCAAAGGTCGGCCCGGGGGGAGCTGTTTTTT. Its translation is CASSQRSARGELFF.

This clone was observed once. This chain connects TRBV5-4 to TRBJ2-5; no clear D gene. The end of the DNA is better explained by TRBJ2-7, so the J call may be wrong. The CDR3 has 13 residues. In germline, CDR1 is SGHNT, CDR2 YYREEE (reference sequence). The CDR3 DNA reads TGTGCCAGCAGCCCTCTTGATACCCACGAGCAGTACTTC. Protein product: CASSPLDTHEQYF.

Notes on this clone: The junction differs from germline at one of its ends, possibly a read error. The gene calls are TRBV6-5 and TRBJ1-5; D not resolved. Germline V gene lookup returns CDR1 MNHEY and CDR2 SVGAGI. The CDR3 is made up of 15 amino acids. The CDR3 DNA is TGTGCCAGCACCCTCCGGGGATATGGCAATCAGCCCCGGCATTTT. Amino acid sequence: CASTLRGYGNQPRHF.

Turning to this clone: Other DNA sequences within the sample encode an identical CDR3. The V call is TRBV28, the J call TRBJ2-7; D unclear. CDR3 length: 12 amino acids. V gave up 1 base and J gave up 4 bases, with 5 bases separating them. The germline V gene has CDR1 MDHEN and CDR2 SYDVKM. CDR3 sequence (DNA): TGTGCCAGCAGTTTATTAGGATACGAGCAGTACTTC. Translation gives CASSLLGYEQYF. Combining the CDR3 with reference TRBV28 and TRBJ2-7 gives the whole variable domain DVKVTQSSRYLVKRTGEKVFLECVQDMDHENMFWYRQDPGLGLRLIYFSYDVKMKEKGDIPEGYSVSREKKERFSLILESASTNQTSMYLCASSLLGYEQYFGPGTRLTVT.

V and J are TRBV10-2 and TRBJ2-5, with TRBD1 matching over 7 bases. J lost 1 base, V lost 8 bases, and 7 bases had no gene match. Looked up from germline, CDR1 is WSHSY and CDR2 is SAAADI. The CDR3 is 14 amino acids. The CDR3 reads CASRRDSTQETQYF. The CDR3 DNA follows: TGCGCCAGCCGACGGGACAGTACCCAAGAGACCCAGTACTTC.

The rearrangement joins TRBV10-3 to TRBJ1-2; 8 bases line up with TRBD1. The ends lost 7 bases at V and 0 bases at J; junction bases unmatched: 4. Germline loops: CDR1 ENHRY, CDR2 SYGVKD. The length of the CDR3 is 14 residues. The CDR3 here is CAITPTGANYGYTF. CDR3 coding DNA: TGTGCCATCACTCCGACAGGGGCTAACTATGGCTACACCTTC.

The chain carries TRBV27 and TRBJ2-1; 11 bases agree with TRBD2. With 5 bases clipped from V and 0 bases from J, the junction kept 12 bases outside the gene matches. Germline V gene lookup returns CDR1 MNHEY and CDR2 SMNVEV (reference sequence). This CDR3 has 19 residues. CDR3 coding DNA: TGTGCCAGCAGTACAACGCTAGCGGGAGGTCTTAACTCCTACAATGAGCAGTTCTTC. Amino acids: CASSTTLAGGLNSYNEQFF.

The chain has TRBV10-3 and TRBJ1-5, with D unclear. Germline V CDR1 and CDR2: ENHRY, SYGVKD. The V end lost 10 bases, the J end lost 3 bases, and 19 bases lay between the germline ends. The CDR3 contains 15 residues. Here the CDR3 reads CATSPPPGPNQPQHF. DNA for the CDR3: TGTGCCACCAGCCCCCCACCCGGGCCCAATCAGCCCCAGCATTTT.

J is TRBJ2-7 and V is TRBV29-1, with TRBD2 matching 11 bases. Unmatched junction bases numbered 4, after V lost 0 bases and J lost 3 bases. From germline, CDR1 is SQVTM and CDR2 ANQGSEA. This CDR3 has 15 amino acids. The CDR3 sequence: CSVEEIAGGDYEQYF. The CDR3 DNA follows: TGCAGCGTTGAAGAGATAGCGGGAGGGGACTACGAGCAGTACTTC.

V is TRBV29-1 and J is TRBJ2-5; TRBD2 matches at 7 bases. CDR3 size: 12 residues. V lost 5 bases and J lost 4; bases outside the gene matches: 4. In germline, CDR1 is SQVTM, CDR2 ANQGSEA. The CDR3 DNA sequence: TGCAGCGTTTCGGGGGAGGGAGAGACCCAGTACTTC. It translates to CSVSGEGETQYF.

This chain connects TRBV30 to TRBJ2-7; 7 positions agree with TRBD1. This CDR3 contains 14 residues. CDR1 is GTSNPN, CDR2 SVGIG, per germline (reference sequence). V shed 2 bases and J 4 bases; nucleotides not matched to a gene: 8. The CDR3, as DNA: TGTGCCTGGAGTCGAGATACAGGGGCTTACGAGCAGTACTTC. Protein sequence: CAWSRDTGAYEQYF.

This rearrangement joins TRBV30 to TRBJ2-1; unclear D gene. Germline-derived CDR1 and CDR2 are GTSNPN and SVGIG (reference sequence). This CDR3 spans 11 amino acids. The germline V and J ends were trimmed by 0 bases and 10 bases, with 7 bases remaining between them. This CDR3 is CAWSVASEQFF. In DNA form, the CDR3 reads TGTGCCTGGAGTGTAGCCTCCGAGCAGTTCTTC.

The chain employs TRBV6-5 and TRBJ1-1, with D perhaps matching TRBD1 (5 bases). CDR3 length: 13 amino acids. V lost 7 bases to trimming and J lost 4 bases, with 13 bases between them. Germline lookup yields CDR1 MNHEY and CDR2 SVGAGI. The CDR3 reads CASTSQGSTEAFF. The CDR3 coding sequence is TGTGCCAGCACATCCCAGGGTAGCACTGAAGCTTTCTTT.

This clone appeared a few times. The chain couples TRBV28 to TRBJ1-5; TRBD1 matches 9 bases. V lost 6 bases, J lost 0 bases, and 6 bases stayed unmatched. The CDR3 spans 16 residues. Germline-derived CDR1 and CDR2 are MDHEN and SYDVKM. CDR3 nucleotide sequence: TGTGCCAGCAGAAACCGACAGGGGGATAGCAATCAGCCCCAGCATTTT. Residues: CASRNRQGDSNQPQHF.

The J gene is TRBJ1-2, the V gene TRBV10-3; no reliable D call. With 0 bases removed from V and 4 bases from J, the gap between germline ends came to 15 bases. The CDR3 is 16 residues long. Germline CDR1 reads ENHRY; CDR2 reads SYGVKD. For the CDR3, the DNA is TGTGCCATCAGTGAGTCCCCGGGCCCCCCGGGCTATGGCTACACCTTC. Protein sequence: CAISESPGPPGYGYTF.

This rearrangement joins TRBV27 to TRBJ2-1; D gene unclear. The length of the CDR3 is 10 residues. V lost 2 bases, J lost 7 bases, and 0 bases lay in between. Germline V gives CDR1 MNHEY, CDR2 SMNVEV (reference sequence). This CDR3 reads CASSLNEQFF. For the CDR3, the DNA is TGTGCCAGCAGTTTAAATGAGCAGTTCTTC.

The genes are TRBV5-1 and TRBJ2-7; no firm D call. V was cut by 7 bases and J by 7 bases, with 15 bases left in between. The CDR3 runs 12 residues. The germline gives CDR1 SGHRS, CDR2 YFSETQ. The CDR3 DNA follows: TGCGCCAGCGGTCGCGTTCCCTGGGAGCAGTACTTC. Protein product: CASGRVPWEQYF.

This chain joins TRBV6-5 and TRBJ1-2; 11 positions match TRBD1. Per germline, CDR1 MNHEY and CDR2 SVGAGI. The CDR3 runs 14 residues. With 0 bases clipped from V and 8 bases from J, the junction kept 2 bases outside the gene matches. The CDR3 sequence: CASSYSWTGGGYTF. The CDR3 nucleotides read TGTGCCAGCAGTTACTCATGGACAGGGGGCGGCTACACCTTC.

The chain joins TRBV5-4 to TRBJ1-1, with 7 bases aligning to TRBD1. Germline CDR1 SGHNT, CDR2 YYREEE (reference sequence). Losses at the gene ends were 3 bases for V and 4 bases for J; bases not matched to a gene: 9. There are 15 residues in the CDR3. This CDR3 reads CASSSVTGRATEAFF. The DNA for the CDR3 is TGTGCCAGCAGCTCGGTGACAGGGCGGGCCACTGAAGCTTTCTTT.

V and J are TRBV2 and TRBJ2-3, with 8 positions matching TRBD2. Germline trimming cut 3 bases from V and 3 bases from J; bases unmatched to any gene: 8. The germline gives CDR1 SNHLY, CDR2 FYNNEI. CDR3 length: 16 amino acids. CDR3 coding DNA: TGTGCCAGCAGTGACCAAGCGGGAGTAGGGACAGATACGCAGTATTTT. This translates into CASSDQAGVGTDTQYF.

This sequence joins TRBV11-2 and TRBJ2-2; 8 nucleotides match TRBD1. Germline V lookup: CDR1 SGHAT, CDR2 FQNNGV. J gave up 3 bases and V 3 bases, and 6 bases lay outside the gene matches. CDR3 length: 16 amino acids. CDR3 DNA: TGTGCCAGCAGCTTTATAGGACAGGGTTACACCGGGGAGCTGTTTTTT. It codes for CASSFIGQGYTGELFF.

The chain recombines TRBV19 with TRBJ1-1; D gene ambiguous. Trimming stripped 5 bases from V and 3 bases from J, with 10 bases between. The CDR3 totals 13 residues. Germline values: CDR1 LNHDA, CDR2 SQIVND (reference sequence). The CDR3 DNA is TGTGCCAGTAGTTCGGCCAGGTACACTGAAGCTTTCTTT. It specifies CASSSARYTEAFF.

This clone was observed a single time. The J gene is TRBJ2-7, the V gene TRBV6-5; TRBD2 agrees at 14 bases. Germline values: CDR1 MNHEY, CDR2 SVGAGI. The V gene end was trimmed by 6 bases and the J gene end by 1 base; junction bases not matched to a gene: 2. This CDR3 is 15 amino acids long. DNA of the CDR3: TGTGCCAGCAGGGGGACTAGCGGGGGATCCTACGAGCAGTACTTC. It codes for CASRGTSGGSYEQYF.

In DNA form, the CDR3 reads TGTGCCAGCAGCTCCACCCTGACAGGGTACCACGAGCAGTACTTC. Amino acid sequence: CASSSTLTGYHEQYF. The chain uses TRBV28 and TRBJ2-7; TRBD1 matches at 7 bases. The germline CDR1 and CDR2 sequences are MDHEN and SYDVKM. The CDR3 covers 15 residues. J was trimmed by 5 bases and V by 6 bases; bases with no gene match: 13.

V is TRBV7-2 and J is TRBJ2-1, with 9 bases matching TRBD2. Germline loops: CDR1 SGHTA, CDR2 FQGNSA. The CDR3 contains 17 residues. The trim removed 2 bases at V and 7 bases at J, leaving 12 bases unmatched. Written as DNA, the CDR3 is TGTGCCAGCAGCTTAATTTCATTTGCGGGGGGGAGGAATGAGCAGTTCTTC. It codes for CASSLISFAGGRNEQFF.

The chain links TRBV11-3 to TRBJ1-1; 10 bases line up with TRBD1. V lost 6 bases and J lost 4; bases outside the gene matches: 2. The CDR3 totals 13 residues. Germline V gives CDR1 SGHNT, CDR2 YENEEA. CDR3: CASSRTGGTEAFF. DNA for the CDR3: TGTGCCAGCAGTCGGACAGGGGGCACTGAAGCTTTCTTT.

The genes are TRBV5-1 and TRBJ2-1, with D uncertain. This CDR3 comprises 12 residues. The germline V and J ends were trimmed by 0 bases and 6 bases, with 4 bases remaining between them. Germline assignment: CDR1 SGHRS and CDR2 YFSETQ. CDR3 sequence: CASSLEVNEQFF. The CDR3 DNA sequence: TGCGCCAGCAGCTTGGAAGTCAATGAGCAGTTCTTC.

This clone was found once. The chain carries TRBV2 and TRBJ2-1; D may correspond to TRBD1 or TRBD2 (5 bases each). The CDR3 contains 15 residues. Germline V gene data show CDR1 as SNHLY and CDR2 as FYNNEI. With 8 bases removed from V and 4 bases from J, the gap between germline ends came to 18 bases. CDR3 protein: CASASRDLPYNEQFF. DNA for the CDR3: TGTGCCAGCGCGAGTCGGGACCTCCCTTACAATGAGCAGTTCTTC.

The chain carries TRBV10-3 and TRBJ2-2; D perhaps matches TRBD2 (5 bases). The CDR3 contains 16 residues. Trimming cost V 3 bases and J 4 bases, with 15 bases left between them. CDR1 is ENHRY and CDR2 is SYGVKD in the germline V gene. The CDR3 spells CAISEEGQWGTGELFF. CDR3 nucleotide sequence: TGTGCCATCAGTGAAGAGGGTCAATGGGGCACCGGGGAGCTGTTTTTT.

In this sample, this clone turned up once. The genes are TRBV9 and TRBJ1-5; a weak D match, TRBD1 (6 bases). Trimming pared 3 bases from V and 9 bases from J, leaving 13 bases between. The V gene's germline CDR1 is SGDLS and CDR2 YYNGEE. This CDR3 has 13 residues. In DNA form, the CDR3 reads TGTGCCAGCAGCGCGTTACAGGGACCGCCCCAGCATTTT. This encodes CASSALQGPPQHF.

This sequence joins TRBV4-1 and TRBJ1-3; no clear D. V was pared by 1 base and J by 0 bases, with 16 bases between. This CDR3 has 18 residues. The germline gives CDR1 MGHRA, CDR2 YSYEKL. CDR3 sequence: CASSQVSPFGFSGNTIYF. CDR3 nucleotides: TGCGCCAGCAGCCAAGTCTCGCCCTTCGGTTTCTCTGGAAACACCATATATTTT.